This TCR beta chain was sequenced in a study of blood T cell repertoires in COVID-19 (dated by TCRdb to 2018 to 2021). General notes on the study: Collaborator samples came from the United States, Italy and Spain and covered acute and convalescent phases of COVID-19. The material from the prospective study consisted of cDNA or gDNA derived from T cells, B-cell-depleted T cells, or PBMCs. Deeply sampled blood TCRbeta repertoires from subjects exposed to, actively infected with, or recovered from COVID-19 were included in the dataset. The repertoires were made available in a free public database intended to serve as a resource for research on the immune response to SARS-CoV-2. The samples were drawn from the first 160 participants of the ongoing ImmuneRACE study and from 1,200 or so subjects provided by 6 global collaborators. Sample metadata almost always included a de-identified subject ID, COVID-19 status, age in years and sex. Where available, HLA class I and class II types were taken from metadata supplied by the sample provider and were not determined by assay-based typing.

Note on this clone: The clone's antigen remains unknown. No quality values exist for individual bases; no much larger clone is one base distant.

TCRbeta CDR3 regions were amplified from genomic DNA using the immunoSEQ Assay, a bias-controlled multiplex PCR. Per the authors' processing: Within the assay, amplification of reference gene primers was used to estimate how many nucleated cells each sample contained. Sequence reads were collapsed and filtered to measure the absolute abundance of every unique TCRbeta CDR3 rearrangement. For each sample, productive Simpson clonality was calculated as the square root of Simpson's diversity index across productive rearrangements. This immuneACCESS table, as held by TCRdb, lists in-frame sequences with V and J called but not all clones. Of the missing ones, under half trace to an unresolved V gene in checked studies; the others have no known cause. V and J calls and clone size are those listed in that table; D and trimming were worked out from the DNA. For this sample the table gives under 250,000 clones, of which approximately 86% were detected only once. Jointly, the top ten make up approximately 0.7% of the sample.

Broader findings and caveats from the paper: The quantity of clinical and demographic metadata differed by source and by participant and was supplied without curation.

The collaborating institutions used their own protocols to collect whole blood in K2EDTA tubes. For TCRbeta analysis, collaborators shipped samples in one of three forms: frozen whole blood, isolated PBMCs, or DNA extracted from either of those sample types. The CDR3 runs 17 amino acids, cysteine and phenylalanine included. Just the 51-base CDR3 DNA is kept, in frame starting at base 1. V is cut back by 1 base and J by 4 bases, with 6 bases in the junction unmatched. Sequences SGHNT (CDR1) and YENEEA (CDR2) are obtained from the germline V gene. The V and J genes are TRBV11-3 and TRBJ2-1, with 11 central nucleotides matching TRBD2. Input material: peripheral blood. This clonotype was obtained from a man aged 40-49 years with acute or convalescent COVID-19. The bases are TGTGCCAGCAGCTTAGGGGCTAGCGGGAGGAATTACAATGAGCAGTTCTTC. This sequence encodes CASSLGASGRNYNEQFF.